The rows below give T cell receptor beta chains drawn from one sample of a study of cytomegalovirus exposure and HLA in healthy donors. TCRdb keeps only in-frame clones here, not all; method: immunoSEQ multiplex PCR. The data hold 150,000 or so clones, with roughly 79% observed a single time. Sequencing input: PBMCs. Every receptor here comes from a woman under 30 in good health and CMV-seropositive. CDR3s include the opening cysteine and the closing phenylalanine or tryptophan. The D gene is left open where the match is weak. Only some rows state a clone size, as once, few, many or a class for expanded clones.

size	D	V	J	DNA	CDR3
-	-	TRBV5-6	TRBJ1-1	TGTGCCAGCAGCTTGGCCTTCCAGGGCCCGAACACTGAAGCTTTCTTT	CASSLAFQGPNTEAFF
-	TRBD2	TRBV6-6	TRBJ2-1	TGTGCCAGCAGGGCGGGACTAGCGGGTAATGAGCAGTTCTTC	CASRAGLAGNEQFF
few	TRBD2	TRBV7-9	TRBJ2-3	TGTGCCAGCAGACCTCTAGCGGGGGCCTCAGATACGCAGTATTTT	CASRPLAGASDTQYF
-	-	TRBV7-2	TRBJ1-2	TGTGCCAGCAGCTTAGTTGCACAGAAGTATGGCTACACCTTC	CASSLVAQKYGYTF
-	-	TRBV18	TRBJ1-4	TGTGCCAGCTCACCCTCAGGTTCAACTAATGAAAAACTGTTTTTT	CASSPSGSTNEKLFF
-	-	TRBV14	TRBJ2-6	TGTGCCAGCAGCCAATTAAGGGGCTCTGGGGCCAACGTCCTGACTTTC	CASSQLRGSGANVLTF
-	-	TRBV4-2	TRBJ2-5	TGTGCCAGCAGCCCAGGGTTGCAAGAGACCCAGTACTTC	CASSPGLQETQYF
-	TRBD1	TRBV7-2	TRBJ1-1	TGTGCCAGCAGCTCAAACAGGGGAACGAACACTGAAGCTTTCTTT	CASSSNRGTNTEAFF
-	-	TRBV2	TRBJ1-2	TGTGCCAGCAGGGAGGACAGTAGCTACACCTTC	CASREDSSYTF
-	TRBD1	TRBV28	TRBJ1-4	TGTGCCAGCAGCTCGTCGACAGGGCACCATGAAAAACTGTTTTTT	CASSSSTGHHEKLFF
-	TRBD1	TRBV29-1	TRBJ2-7	TGCAGCGTTGCCCAGGGGGCGGGTTACGAGCAGTACTTC	CSVAQGAGYEQYF
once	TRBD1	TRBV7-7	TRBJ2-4	TGTGCTAGCAGCGCAGACAGGGGGAACATTCAGTACTTC	CASSADRGNIQYF
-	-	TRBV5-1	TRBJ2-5	TGCGCCAGCAGCTTACTTTCAGGGCATGAGACCCAGTACTTC	CASSLLSGHETQYF
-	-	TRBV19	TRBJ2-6	TGTGCCAGTAGTCCACAGGGATTCTACGGGGCCAACGTCCTGACTTTC	CASSPQGFYGANVLTF
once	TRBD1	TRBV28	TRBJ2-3	TGTGCCAGCACCCCCCCGGGACAGTTTATGGATACGCAGTATTTT	CASTPPGQFMDTQYF
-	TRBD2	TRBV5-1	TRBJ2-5	TGCGCCAGCAGCCCCACGGTTACTAGCGGGGGCCGGGAGACCCAGTACTTC	CASSPTVTSGGRETQYF
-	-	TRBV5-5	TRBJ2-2	TGTGCCAGCAGCTTCGCGTTGGACACCGGGGAGCTGTTTTTT	CASSFALDTGELFF
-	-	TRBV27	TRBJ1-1	TGTGCCAGCAGTTTATCGTCCCTCGCTGAAGCTTTCTTT	CASSLSSLAEAFF
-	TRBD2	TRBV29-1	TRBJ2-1	TGCAGCGTTGAAGATTTCAGCGGGGTGATCCCCTACAATGAGCAGTTCTTC	CSVEDFSGVIPYNEQFF
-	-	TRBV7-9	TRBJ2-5	TGTGCCAGCAGCTCCCCCTTCGGGGAAGAGACCCAGTACTTC	CASSSPFGEETQYF
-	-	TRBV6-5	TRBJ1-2	TGTGCCACCCTCCACAGAGACGGGGGGGCTTATGGCTACACCTTC	CATLHRDGGAYGYTF
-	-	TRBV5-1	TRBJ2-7	TGCGCCAGCAGCTTGGTAGGGGATGAGCAGTACTTC	CASSLVGDEQYF
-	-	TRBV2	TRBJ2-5	TGTGCCAGCAGTCTTACACCGCCGGAGACCCAGTACTTC	CASSLTPPETQYF
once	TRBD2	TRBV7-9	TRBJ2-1	TGTGCCAGCAGCTGGCGGGGGGACTACAATGAGCAGTTCTTC	CASSWRGDYNEQFF
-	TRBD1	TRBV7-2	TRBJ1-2	TGTGCCAGCAGCTCCTCAGGGGGGAGCCCTTATAACTATGGCTACACCTTC	CASSSSGGSPYNYGYTF
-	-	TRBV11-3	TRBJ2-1	TGTGCCAGCAGCTTAGAGGCCAGCTCCTACAATGAGCAGTTCTTC	CASSLEASSYNEQFF
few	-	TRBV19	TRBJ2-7	TGTGCCAGCGTCGGGAGCTCCTACGAGCAGTACTTC	CASVGSSYEQYF
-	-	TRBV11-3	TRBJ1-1	TGTGCCAGCAGCCAGGGACACGTGAACACTGAAGCTTTCTTT	CASSQGHVNTEAFF
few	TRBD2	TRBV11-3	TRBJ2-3	TGTGCCAGCAGCACCGTAGCGGGGGGCATGGATACGCAGTATTTT	CASSTVAGGMDTQYF
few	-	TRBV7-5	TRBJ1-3	TGTGTCAGAAGTCCCCCCCGGGTTCGCCGGACAGGGGCGCGGGGAAACACCATATATTTT	CVRSPPRVRRTGARGNTIYF
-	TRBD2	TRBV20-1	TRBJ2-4	TGCAGTTTTCCGGGACTAGCGGGGCAGTACTTC	CSFPGLAGQYF
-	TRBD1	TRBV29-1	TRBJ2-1	TGCAGCGGGTGGACAGGGCGGCCCTACAATGAGCAGTTCTTC	CSGWTGRPYNEQFF
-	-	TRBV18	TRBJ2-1	TGTGCCAGCCAGGACGGGACACCCTACAATGAGCAGTTCTTC	CASQDGTPYNEQFF
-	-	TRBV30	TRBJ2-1	TGTGCCTGGAGTGTACTGGTTATCCCCAATGAGCAGTTCTTC	CAWSVLVIPNEQFF
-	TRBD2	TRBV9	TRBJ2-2	TGTGCCAGCAGCCCGCTAGCGGGGGGACCCACCGGGGAGCTGTTTTTT	CASSPLAGGPTGELFF
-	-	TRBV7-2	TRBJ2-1	TGTGCCAGCAGCCCAGCCCCCGCGGGCCCCAAAGGATCCTACAATGAGCAGTTCTTC	CASSPAPAGPKGSYNEQFF
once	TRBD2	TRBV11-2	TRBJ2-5	TGTGCCAGCAGCCGAGCGGGGGTCTTGGAAGAGACCCAGTACTTC	CASSRAGVLEETQYF
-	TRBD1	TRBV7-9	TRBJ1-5	TGTGCCAGCAGCTTTAGTGTAGGGACAGGGGACAATCAGCCCCAGCATTTT	CASSFSVGTGDNQPQHF
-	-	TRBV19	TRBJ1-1	TGTGCCAGTATGACGTCACTCGGGGGGTTCACTGAAGCTTTCTTT	CASMTSLGGFTEAFF
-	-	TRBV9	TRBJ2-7	TGTGCCAGCAGCGTAGAGTCGGGGTCAGGTTACGAGCAGTACTTC	CASSVESGSGYEQYF
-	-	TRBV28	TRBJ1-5	TGTGCCAGCAGTTTGAGCAGGGGATTAAATCAGCCCCAGCATTTT	CASSLSRGLNQPQHF
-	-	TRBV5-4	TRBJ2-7	TGTGCCAGCAGTTCCAGGGGATTCTCCCACGAGCAGTACTTC	CASSSRGFSHEQYF
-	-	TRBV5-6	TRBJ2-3	TGTGCCAGCAGCTTGGTAGCCTCGAGCACAGATACGCAGTATTTT	CASSLVASSTDTQYF
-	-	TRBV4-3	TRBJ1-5	TGCGCCAGCAGCCAAGGGGAGGGTTGGATTAATCAGCCCCAGCATTTT	CASSQGEGWINQPQHF
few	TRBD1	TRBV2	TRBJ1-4	TGTGCCAGCAGCAATACCAGGGGGCGCGGTAATGAAAAACTGTTTTTT	CASSNTRGRGNEKLFF
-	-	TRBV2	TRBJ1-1	TGTGCCAGCAGGCAGGCCCACTTT	CASRQAHF